The 28 T cell receptor beta chains below come from one sample, sequenced in a study of metastatic and nonmetastatic thyroid tumors. All patients were untreated before thyroid surgery. TCRdb re-analyzed the PCR reads using MiXCR. Among tens of thousands of clones listed, approximately 25% were seen once. Specimen: tumor tissue. The receptor source for this set is a female donor with papillary thyroid cancer or a benign thyroid nodule (not recorded which). Some clones in this sample may be carry-over from other donors' samples.

The sample holds a few counts of this clone. The sample holds other DNA sequences that translate to the same CDR3. V gene TRBV24-1 combines with J gene TRBJ2-7, with 13 bases fitting TRBD2. Germline V CDR1 and CDR2: KGHDR, SFDVKD. The V segment lost 10 bases and the J segment 7 bases; nucleotides outside the gene matches: 27. The CDR3 contains 20 residues. CDR3 DNA sequence: TGTGCCACAGCGGGGCGCGACACTCGCGGGGCCGGGACTAGCGGGGTAGAGCAGTACTTC. Its translation is CATAGRDTRGAGTSGVEQYF.

In its sample, this clone was seen many times. The gene calls are TRBV20-1 and TRBJ2-7; D tentatively fits TRBD1 or TRBD2 (6 bases each). Germline loops: CDR1 DFQATT, CDR2 SNEGSKA (reference sequence). The CDR3 has 14 residues. The germline V and J ends were trimmed by 3 bases and 5 bases, with 17 bases remaining between them. CDR3 sequence: CSASRAGEVDEQYF. DNA for the CDR3: TGCAGTGCTAGTCGTGCAGGGGAGGTCGACGAGCAGTACTTC.

This clone was detected only a few times. The J gene is TRBJ2-7, the V gene TRBV20-1, with 11 bases that match TRBD2. Germline loops: CDR1 DFQATT, CDR2 SNEGSKA (reference sequence). The CDR3 runs to 15 residues. With V trimmed by 0 bases and J by 6 bases, 7 bases remained unmatched. CDR3 sequence: CSARDQLAGVSEQYF. The CDR3 bases are TGCAGTGCTAGAGACCAACTAGCGGGAGTTTCCGAGCAGTACTTC.

This clone has at least ten counts. A much larger clone is a single base away; this may be a read error. The V gene is TRBV7-8, the J gene TRBJ2-5; D may correspond to TRBD1 or TRBD2 (5 bases each). Germline CDR1 is SGHVS and CDR2 is FQNEAQ. The CDR3 extends over 13 amino acids. The CDR3 sequence: CASSLRDQEAQYF. In nucleotides, the CDR3 is TGTGCCAGCAGCTTAAGGGACCAAGAGGCCCAGTACTTC.

This clone was found many times. The chain recombines TRBV16 with TRBJ2-3; D not certain. The CDR3 is made up of 11 amino acids. Trimming took 2 bases from V and 3 from J, leaving 0 bases between them. Germline lookup yields CDR1 KGHSY and CDR2 FQNENV. The CDR3 DNA follows: TGTGCCAGCAGCCAAACAGATACGCAGTATTTT. Amino acids: CASSQTDTQYF.

The CDR3 here is CASSPPSLDSYEQYF. Here the CDR3 DNA reads TGTGCCAGCTCACCACCCTCGCTTGATTCCTACGAGCAGTACTTC. The chain carries TRBV18 and TRBJ2-7; unclear D gene. In germline, CDR1 is KGHSH, CDR2 LQKENI. The CDR3 is 15 amino acids. V dropped 0 bases and J dropped 1 base, with 10 bases sitting between them. The full variable domain, rest sourced from reference TRBV18 and TRBJ2-7, is NAGVMQNPRHLVRRRGQEARLRCSPMKGHSHVYWYRQLPEEGLKFMVYLQKENIIDESGMPKERFSAEFPKEGPSILRIQQVVRGDSAAYFCASSPPSLDSYEQYFGPGTRLTVT.

This clone came up many times. The CDR3 coding sequence is TGTGCCAGCAGTACGACAGGGGACGCTCGTCTGCAGCAGTACTTC. It specifies CASSTTGDARLQQYF. The J gene is TRBJ2-7, the V gene TRBV7-9, with 8 bases lining up with TRBD1. V was pared by 6 bases and J by 8 bases, with 15 bases of the junction left unmatched. CDR3 length equals 15 residues. The germline CDR1 and CDR2 sequences are SEHNR and FQNEAQ (reference sequence). Full variable domain (outside the CDR3, taken from reference TRBV7-9 and TRBJ2-7): DTGVSQNPRHKITKRGQNVTFRCDPISEHNRLYWYRQTLGQGPEFLTYFQNEAQLEKSRLLSDRFSAERPKGSFSTLEIQRTEQGDSAMYLCASSTTGDARLQQYFGPGTRLTVT.

In this sample, this clone turned up a few times. Germline is not matched at one junction end, which may reflect a read error. This sample includes further DNA sequences coding for the same CDR3. The rearrangement links TRBV28 to TRBJ2-5; 11 bases match TRBD2. Germline CDR1 reads MDHEN; CDR2 reads SYDVKM. This CDR3 contains 14 residues. The CDR3 loop is CASSLTSGEETLYF. Here the CDR3 DNA reads TGTGCTAGCAGTTTGACTAGCGGGGAAGAGACCCTGTACTTC.

The table lists this clone with a few counts. This clone may be a read error of a much larger clone one base away. This sequence joins TRBV2 and TRBJ2-1; D is uncertain. The V gene lost 7 bases and the J gene lost 4 bases, with 14 bases spanning the gap. The CDR3 spans 14 residues. Germline CDR1 reads SNHLY; CDR2 reads FYNNEI. The CDR3 DNA sequence: TGTGCCAGCATTGACGTCACTATTTACAATGAGCAGTTCTTC. Its translation is CASIDVTIYNEQFF.

This clone was picked up a small number of times. The chain has TRBV6-2 or TRBV6-3 and TRBJ2-7, with 11 bases fitting TRBD2. CDR3 length: 16 amino acids. Germline lookup yields CDR1 MNHEY and CDR2 SVGEGT. J was trimmed by 2 bases and V by 6 bases; bases with no gene match: 9. The chain's CDR3 is CASSPSTSGTTYEQYF. The CDR3 DNA follows: TGTGCCAGCAGCCCCTCGACTAGCGGGACAACCTACGAGCAGTACTTC.

This clone showed up just a few times. This rearrangement joins TRBV30 to TRBJ2-7; D is possibly TRBD1 or TRBD2 (5 bases each). V shed 2 bases and J shed 0 bases, with 14 bases lying between them. This CDR3 is 15 amino acids long. Germline CDR1 GTSNPN, CDR2 SVGIG (reference sequence). CDR3 sequence: CAWSPVWGNSYEQYF. CDR3 bases: TGTGCCTGGAGTCCTGTCTGGGGGAACTCCTACGAGCAGTACTTC.

This clone has a count of ten or more. This chain uses TRBV2 with TRBJ2-2; D is possibly TRBD1 (7 bases). Trimming left V 4 bases short and J 3 bases short, with 18 bases between. This CDR3 has 17 amino acids. From germline, CDR1 is SNHLY and CDR2 FYNNEI. CDR3 nucleotide sequence: TGTGCCAGCAGTGTAATCCAGGGGGGTGTGGACACCGGGGAGCTGTTTTTT. This translates into CASSVIQGGVDTGELFF. Full variable domain (outside the CDR3, taken from reference TRBV2 and TRBJ2-2): EPEVTQTPSHQVTQMGQEVILRCVPISNHLYFYWYRQILGQKVEFLVSFYNNEISEKSEIFDDQFSVERPDGSNFTLKIRSTKLEDSAMYFCASSVIQGGVDTGELFFGEGSRLTVL.

V usage is TRBV6-5 and J usage is TRBJ2-5, with D hard to call. With 0 bases removed from V and 7 bases from J, the gap between germline ends came to 15 bases. The CDR3 is 15 amino acids. Per germline, CDR1 MNHEY and CDR2 SVGAGI. In nucleotides, the CDR3 is TGTGCCAGCAGTTACTCGTTCGGACCCTCGTGGACCCAGTACTTC. Translated, it gives CASSYSFGPSWTQYF.

Note on this clone: In the same sample, other DNA sequences code for this CDR3. The V and J genes are TRBV2 and TRBJ2-3; D is possibly TRBD2 (5 bases). Germline V gives CDR1 SNHLY, CDR2 FYNNEI. Trimming removed 3 bases from V and 0 bases from J, with 10 bases in between. The CDR3 extends over 15 amino acids. The CDR3 reads CASSETGSSTDTQYF. The CDR3 region has the DNA TGTGCCAGCAGTGAGACGGGGTCTAGCACAGATACGCAGTATTTT.

This chain joins TRBV10-2 and TRBJ2-1; D gene ambiguous. Germline V gene lookup returns CDR1 WSHSY and CDR2 SAAADI. The CDR3 spans 13 residues. Trimming pared 6 bases from V and 6 bases from J, leaving 12 bases between. Here the CDR3 reads CASSSWPGNEQFF. CDR3 bases: TGCGCCAGCAGCTCATGGCCGGGCAATGAGCAGTTCTTC.

The chain links TRBV5-1 to TRBJ1-1, with a tentative D call TRBD1 (5 bases). Germline V gene lookup returns CDR1 SGHRS and CDR2 YFSETQ. The CDR3 runs 14 residues. The germline V and J ends were trimmed by 1 base and 4 bases, with 11 bases remaining between them. The CDR3 DNA reads TGCGCCAGCAGCTTGCGGCGGGGGGGCACTGAAGCTTTCTTT. Its protein is CASSLRRGGTEAFF.

The J gene is TRBJ2-3, the V gene TRBV19; D is unresolved. The CDR3 sequence is 14 residues long. Germline CDR1 is LNHDA and CDR2 is SQIVND (reference sequence). V gave up 5 bases and J gave up 1 base, with 10 bases separating them. The DNA of the CDR3 is TGTGCCAGTAGTGATGGCAGAGGCACAGATACGCAGTATTTT. Protein: CASSDGRGTDTQYF.

The sample holds a few counts of this clone. The J gene is TRBJ1-6, the V gene TRBV10-3; D unresolved. There are 11 residues in the CDR3. The V end lost 7 bases, the J end lost 5 bases, and 3 bases lay between the germline ends. CDR1 is ENHRY, CDR2 SYGVKD, per germline. CDR3 sequence: CAIIDNSPLHF. CDR3 DNA: TGTGCCATCATTGATAATTCACCCCTCCACTTT.

At least ten counts were recorded for this clone. The chain recombines TRBV6-5 with TRBJ2-7; maybe TRBD1 (5 bases). Looked up from germline, CDR1 is MNHEY and CDR2 is SVGAGI. The ends were cut back, 2 bases at V and 0 bases at J, with 8 bases in the middle. The length of the CDR3 is 14 residues. The CDR3 DNA reads TGTGCCAGCAGTTACGACGACAGCTCCTACGAGCAGTACTTC. It yields the protein CASSYDDSSYEQYF.

The chain links TRBV20-1 to TRBJ2-3; maybe TRBD2 (6 bases). V was pared by 7 bases and J by 6 bases, with 20 bases between. The CDR3 is 14 amino acids. The germline V gene has CDR1 DFQATT and CDR2 SNEGSKA (reference sequence). DNA for the CDR3: TGCAGTGGGGCGGGATCCCCAACACTCGATACGCAGTATTTT. Its translation: CSGAGSPTLDTQYF.

This clone appeared many times. V usage is TRBV20-1 and J usage is TRBJ2-7; 10 bases fit TRBD1. V gave up 3 bases and J gave up 1 base; unmatched junction bases: 3. There are 14 residues in the CDR3. The germline gives CDR1 DFQATT, CDR2 SNEGSKA (reference sequence). This chain's CDR3 is CSARDRGLSYEQYF. The CDR3 nucleotides read TGCAGTGCTAGGGACAGGGGGTTGTCCTACGAGCAGTACTTC.

There are a few counts of this clone. This chain connects TRBV2 to TRBJ2-7, with 10 bases identical to TRBD1. The V gene end was trimmed by 6 bases and the J gene end by 1 base; junction bases not matched to a gene: 6. The V gene's germline CDR1 is SNHLY and CDR2 FYNNEI. The CDR3 sequence is 15 residues long. In DNA, the CDR3 is TGTGCCAGCAGGACAGGGGGCTTCGGTTCCTACGAGCAGTACTTC. It is translated as CASRTGGFGSYEQYF.

This clone was found a few times. The chain links TRBV13 to TRBJ1-3; perhaps TRBD1 as D (5 bases). This CDR3 region has 14 residues. Germline V CDR1 and CDR2: PRHDT, FYEKMQ (reference sequence). Deletions cut 1 base from V and 7 bases from J, with 11 bases between. The CDR3 loop is CASSLEGPGNTIYF. The CDR3 DNA is TGTGCCAGCAGCTTAGAGGGGCCCGGGAACACCATATATTTT.

A few counts support this clone. The chain is built from TRBV6-1 and TRBJ1-1, with 7 bases fitting TRBD1. CDR3 size: 11 residues. The V segment lost 6 bases and the J segment 7 bases; nucleotides outside the gene matches: 2. Germline CDR1 reads MNHNS; CDR2 reads SASEGT. CDR3 protein: CASRRDSEAFF. CDR3 sequence (DNA): TGTGCCAGCAGACGGGACAGTGAAGCTTTCTTT.

In its sample, this clone ranks as medium-sized (0.01 to 0.1%). V is TRBV11-2 and J is TRBJ1-2; D gene unclear. CDR3 length: 14 amino acids. Germline V lookup: CDR1 SGHAT, CDR2 FQNNGV. V was clipped by 1 base and J by 0 bases, with 6 bases between them. The CDR3 protein is CASSLGGANYGYTF. CDR3 nucleotide sequence: TGTGCCAGCAGCTTAGGTGGGGCTAACTATGGCTACACCTTC.

DNA of the CDR3: TGTGCCAGTAGTCCCGCCGGGGTAGGATCGGGCTACAATGAGCAGTTCTTC. This gives the protein CASSPAGVGSGYNEQFF. The chain joins TRBV19 to TRBJ2-1, with a possible D match to TRBD2 (5 bases). Trimming removed 5 bases from V and 3 bases from J, with 20 bases in between. CDR1 is LNHDA and CDR2 is SQIVND in the germline V gene (reference sequence). This CDR3 has 17 amino acids.

This clone was detected ten times or more. The J gene is TRBJ1-1, the V gene TRBV3-1; D gene unclear. Germline CDR1 reads LGHDT; CDR2 reads YNNKEL (reference sequence). Deletions cut 0 bases from V and 2 bases from J, with 13 bases between. The CDR3 has 16 residues. CDR3 in amino acids: CASSQDRAGRNTEAFF. CDR3 in DNA: TGTGCCAGCAGCCAAGATCGGGCAGGCAGAAACACTGAAGCTTTCTTT.

This chain uses TRBV7-2 with TRBJ2-1, with 7 bases aligning to TRBD2. The CDR3 has 12 amino acids. Trimming took 4 bases from V and 9 from J; bases not matched to a gene: 3. The V gene's germline CDR1 is SGHTA and CDR2 FQGNSA. As DNA, the CDR3 is TGTGCCAGCAGCTGGGGGGGGTCTGAGCAGTTCTTC. This gives the protein CASSWGGSEQFF.